One T cell receptor (beta chain) is described in this entry. The antigen is not known. TCRdb called the 5' RACE reads again in MiXCR, with one record for every CDR3 protein. The sample yields 60,000 to 65,000 distinct CDR3 sequences, 8.5% to 9.5% seen once. These data are taken from a study of early T cells in non-severe SARS-CoV-2 infection. Whole-study context: The authors sequenced bulk RNA from unsorted whole blood, leaving chains unpaired. Notes on the study in general: VDJdb-based annotation leaned toward anti-spike CD8 responses and missed private and CD4 specificities.

Germline CDR1 is SGHDT and CDR2 is YYEEEE. The CDR3 runs to 13 residues. V lost 4 bases and J lost 4, with 9 bases in between. The rearrangement joins TRBV5-6 to TRBJ1-5; D uncertain. This receptor was taken from an adult who was a healthcare worker with PCR-confirmed SARS-CoV-2 infection or an uninfected control (not recorded which). Sequencing used whole blood. The CDR3 loop is CASSMDRNQPQHF. CDR3 DNA sequence: TGTGCCAGCAGCATGGACCGAAATCAGCCCCAGCATTTT.